These T cell receptor beta chains were read from a single sample in a study of quantifying T cell responses using KT2 cells. One entry per CDR3 protein, called by TCRdb with MiXCR from the UMI-ligation and nested PCR reads. Among about 30,000 distinct CDR3 sequences listed, 6% to 9.5% were seen once. Material: PBMCs spiked with cells of the T cell clone KT2. Receptors originate from a human donor. CDR3s include the opening cysteine and the closing phenylalanine or tryptophan. The D gene is left open where the match is weak. The listing skips clone size in some rows; elsewhere it reads once, few, many or a size class.

>TRBD1|TRBV5-1|TRBJ1-2|many
CASSLGQGALGYTF
TGCGCCAGCAGCTTGGGACAGGGGGCGCTTGGCTACACCTTC
>-|TRBV27|TRBJ2-7|many
CASSKTSSYEQYF
TGTGCCAGCAGTAAAACTAGCTCCTACGAGCAGTACTTC
>-|TRBV4-1|TRBJ2-7|many
CASSLDNNFAWEQYF
TGCGCCAGCAGCCTCGACAATAACTTCGCGTGGGAGCAGTACTTC
>-|TRBV5-1|TRBJ2-7|few
CASSLGDLGEQYF
TGCGCCAGCAGCTTGGGGGATTTGGGCGAGCAGTACTTC
>-|TRBV7-2|TRBJ1-4|many
CASSLAPSHNEKLFF
TGTGCCAGCAGCTTAGCGCCAAGCCATAATGAAAAACTGTTTTTT
>-|TRBV18|TRBJ1-1|few
CASSPTGENTEAFF
TGTGCCAGCTCACCGACGGGGGAGAACACTGAAGCTTTCTTT
>-|TRBV13|TRBJ2-2|-
CASRDGTGELFF
TGTGCCAGCAGGGACGGCACCGGGGAGCTGTTTTTT
>TRBD2|TRBV25-1|TRBJ2-1|many
CASSPGTSGSLNNEQFF
TGTGCCAGCAGTCCCGGGACTAGCGGGAGTCTAAACAATGAGCAGTTCTTC
>-|TRBV20-1|TRBJ2-5|many
CSARKMGGAAVETQYF
TGCAGTGCTAGAAAGATGGGGGGCGCCGCCGTGGAGACCCAGTACTTC
>-|TRBV4-1|TRBJ1-2|many
CASSQGGIINLYGYTF
TGCGCCAGCAGCCAAGGAGGTATAATCAACCTCTATGGCTACACCTTC
>-|TRBV7-9|TRBJ2-7|few
CASSFSVLRPGTSYEQYF
TGTGCCAGCAGCTTTAGTGTTCTCCGACCCGGGACCTCCTACGAGCAGTACTTC
>-|TRBV30|TRBJ2-1|-
CAWSMSNEQFF
TGTGCCTGGAGTATGTCGAATGAGCAGTTCTTC
>-|TRBV11-2|TRBJ1-2|many
CASSHNYGYTF
TGTGCCAGCAGTCATAACTATGGCTACACCTTC
>TRBD1|TRBV4-2|TRBJ2-3|many
CASSQEYRGYTDTQYF
TGTGCCAGCAGCCAAGAGTACAGGGGGTACACAGATACGCAGTATTTT
>-|TRBV6-4|TRBJ2-2|few
CASSDGYTGELFF
TGTGCCAGCAGTGACGGGTACACCGGGGAGCTGTTTTTT